Given below is one T cell receptor (beta chain) in context. Its antigen is undetermined. The data are from a study of cytomegalovirus exposure and HLA in healthy donors. Vbeta (60) and Jbeta (13) primers were used in the PCR. The authors' processing: Among the unique TCR beta chains that a later analysis counted, about 85 million in all, 10 million to 13 million were shared. Here immunoSEQ multiplex PCR was the method, and the copy in TCRdb shows in-frame clones only, minus some. That table gives V, J and clone size, and the DNA gave D and trimming. Of 140,000 or so clones listed, 80% were seen once; the top ten hold roughly 4.7%. J gave up 3 bases and V 6 bases, and 21 bases lay outside the gene matches. The CDR3 length is 18 residues. The germline CDR1 and CDR2 sequences are SQVTM and ANQGSEA. Study outcomes and limitations: Three CMV-associated chains proved CMV antigen-specific in vitro. Certain indistinguishable V segments, among them TRBV6-2 and TRBV6-3, were excluded. TCR beta V- and J-gene trimming was later associated with a missense DCLRE1C variant.

The rearrangement uses TRBV29-1 and TRBJ1-2; 8 nucleotides match TRBD1. The receptor was isolated from a man aged 40-50 years in good health and CMV-seronegative. Source material: PBMCs. The CDR3, as DNA: TGCAGCGTCGGTGACCTCCGGACAGGGCCCACAATACACTATGGCTACACCTTC. Its translation: CSVGDLRTGPTIHYGYTF. The whole variable domain, remainder taken from reference TRBV29-1 and TRBJ1-2, is SAVISQKPSRDICQRGTSLTIQCQVDSQVTMMFWYRQQPGQSLTLIATANQGSEATYESGFVIDKFPISRPNLTFSTLTVSNMSPEDSSIYLCSVGDLRTGPTIHYGYTFGSGTRLTVV.